Following are 8 T cell receptor beta chains from one sample sequenced in a study of T cell changes during pregnancy in multiple sclerosis. Libraries were prepared by immunoSEQ multiplex PCR; TCRdb keeps only in-frame clonotypes and omits some of them. The sample carries about 22,000 clones, roughly 91% recorded once. The sample here was CD8+ T cells from peripheral blood mononuclear cells, taken in the third trimester of pregnancy. These receptor sequences come from a female donor with multiple sclerosis, enrolled in a pregnancy study.

The chain recombines TRBV5-1 with TRBJ2-7; TRBD1 aligns across 10 bases. Germline CDR1 reads SGHRS; CDR2 reads YFSETQ. The CDR3 extends over 15 amino acids. With V trimmed by 4 bases and J by 5 bases, 9 bases remained unmatched. CDR3 bases: TGCGCCAGCAGCCAGGACGTGGGACAGGGGAACGAGCAGTACTTC. Its protein is CASSQDVGQGNEQYF.

The CDR3 sequence: CASSWAGGTNEKLFF. The DNA of the CDR3 is TGTGCCAGCAGCTGGGCCGGGGGTACTAATGAAAAACTGTTTTTT. V and J are TRBV9 and TRBJ1-4; possibly TRBD1 for D (5 bases). In germline, CDR1 is SGDLS, CDR2 YYNGEE. V was cut by 4 bases and J by 2 bases, with 12 bases left in between. This CDR3 contains 15 residues.

The chain carries TRBV4-2 and TRBJ2-3, with TRBD2 identical over 9 bases. V gave up 3 bases and J gave up 2 bases; unmatched junction bases: 9. The germline gives CDR1 LGHNA, CDR2 YNFKEQ. The CDR3 loop spans 17 amino acids. As DNA, the CDR3 is TGTGCCAGCAGCCATAGTGTTAGCGGGAGTCTCACAGATACGCAGTATTTT. It yields the protein CASSHSVSGSLTDTQYF.

The V gene is TRBV11-2, the J gene TRBJ2-5; D call uncertain. The germline V gene has CDR1 SGHAT and CDR2 FQNNGV. The CDR3 length is 17 residues. The V end was cut by 6 bases, the J end by 7 bases, with 27 bases between. The CDR3 spells CASRLYLGEAQDGTQYF. As DNA, the CDR3 is TGTGCCAGCAGGCTTTACCTCGGAGAGGCGCAAGACGGGACCCAGTACTTC.

The chain employs TRBV7-6 and TRBJ2-1; D unclear. Trimming stripped 5 bases from V and 0 bases from J, with 11 bases between. CDR3 length equals 15 residues. Germline assignment: CDR1 SGHVS and CDR2 FNYEAQ. CDR3 nucleotides: TGTGCCAGCAGCGACCGAAGGAGCTCCTACAATGAGCAGTTCTTC. Translation: CASSDRRSSYNEQFF.

This chain connects TRBV27 to TRBJ2-3; the match to TRBD2 covers 9 bases. V shed 3 bases and J 3 bases; nucleotides not matched to a gene: 7. Germline loops: CDR1 MNHEY, CDR2 SMNVEV (reference sequence). This CDR3 has 16 amino acids. CDR3 in amino acids: CASSFLAGDGTDTQYF. CDR3 DNA sequence: TGTGCCAGCAGTTTTTTAGCGGGAGACGGGACAGATACGCAGTATTTT.

This clone was observed once. The genes are TRBV6-6 and TRBJ2-7, with unresolved D. The germline V gene has CDR1 MNHNY and CDR2 SVGAGI (reference sequence). This CDR3 contains 13 residues. The V gene lost 6 bases and the J gene lost 4 bases, with 13 bases spanning the gap. CDR3 DNA sequence: TGTGCCAGCAGCACCAAGCTTGGTTACGAGCAGTACTTC. Translation: CASSTKLGYEQYF.

This chain links TRBV7-9 with TRBJ1-3; D perhaps matches TRBD1 (5 bases). The CDR3 is 16 amino acids. Germline lookup yields CDR1 SEHNR and CDR2 FQNEAQ (reference sequence). V was cut by 7 bases and J by 2 bases, with 18 bases left in between. The CDR3 is CASITPGGEAGNTIYF. The CDR3 region has the DNA TGTGCCAGCATCACGCCGGGGGGGGAAGCTGGAAACACCATATATTTT. The full variable domain, rest sourced from reference TRBV7-9 and TRBJ1-3, is DTGVSQNPRHKITKRGQNVTFRCDPISEHNRLYWYRQTLGQGPEFLTYFQNEAQLEKSRLLSDRFSAERPKGSFSTLEIQRTEQGDSAMYLCASITPGGEAGNTIYFGEGSWLTVV.